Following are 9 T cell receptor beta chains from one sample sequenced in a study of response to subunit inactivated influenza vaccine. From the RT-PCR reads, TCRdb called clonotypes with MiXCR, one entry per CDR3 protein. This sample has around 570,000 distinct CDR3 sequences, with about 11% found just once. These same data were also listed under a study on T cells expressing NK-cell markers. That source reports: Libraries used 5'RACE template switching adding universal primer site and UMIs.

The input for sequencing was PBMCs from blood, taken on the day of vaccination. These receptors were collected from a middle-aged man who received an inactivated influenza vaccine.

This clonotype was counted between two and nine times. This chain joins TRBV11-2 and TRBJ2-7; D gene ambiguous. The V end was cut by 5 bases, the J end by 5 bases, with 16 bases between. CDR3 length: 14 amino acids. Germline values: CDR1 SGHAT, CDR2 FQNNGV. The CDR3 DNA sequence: TGTGCCAGCAGCCCTATGAGGAAATCGGACGAGCAGTACTTC. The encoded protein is CASSPMRKSDEQYF.

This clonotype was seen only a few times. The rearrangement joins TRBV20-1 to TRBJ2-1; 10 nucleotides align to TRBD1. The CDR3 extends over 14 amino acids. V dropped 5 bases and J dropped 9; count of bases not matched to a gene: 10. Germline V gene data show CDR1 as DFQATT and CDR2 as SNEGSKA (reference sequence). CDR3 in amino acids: CSALRGTGVTEQFF. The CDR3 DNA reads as TGCAGTGCTCTTCGCGGGACAGGGGTAACTGAGCAGTTCTTC.

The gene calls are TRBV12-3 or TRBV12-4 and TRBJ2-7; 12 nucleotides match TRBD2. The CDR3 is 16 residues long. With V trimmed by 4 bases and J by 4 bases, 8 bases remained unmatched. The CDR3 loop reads CASSSRLAGDRYEQYF. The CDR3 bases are TGTGCCAGCAGTTCCCGACTAGCGGGAGATCGATACGAGCAGTACTTC.

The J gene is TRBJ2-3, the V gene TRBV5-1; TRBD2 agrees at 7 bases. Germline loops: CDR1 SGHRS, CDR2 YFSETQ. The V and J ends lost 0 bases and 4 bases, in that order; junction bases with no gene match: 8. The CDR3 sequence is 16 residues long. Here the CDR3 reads CASSLAGAGVADTQYF. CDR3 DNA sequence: TGCGCCAGCAGCTTGGCCGGGGCGGGGGTGGCAGATACGCAGTATTTT. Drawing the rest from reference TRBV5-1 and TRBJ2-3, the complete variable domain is KAGVTQTPRYLIKTRGQQVTLSCSPISGHRSVSWYQQTPGQGLQFLFEYFSETQRNKGNFPGRFSGRQFSNSRSEMNVSTLELGDSALYLCASSLAGAGVADTQYFGPGTRLTVL.

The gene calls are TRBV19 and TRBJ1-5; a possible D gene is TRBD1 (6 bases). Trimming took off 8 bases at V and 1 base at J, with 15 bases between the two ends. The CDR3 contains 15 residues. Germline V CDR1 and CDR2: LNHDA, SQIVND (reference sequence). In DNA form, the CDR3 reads TGTGCCAGTGGGACGACAGGTAGAAGCAATCAGCCCCAGCATTTT. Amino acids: CASGTTGRSNQPQHF.

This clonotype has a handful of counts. CDR3 DNA sequence: TGTGCCAGCAAGCTCGACGTTTTGAACACTGAAGCTTTCTTT. Encoded protein: CASKLDVLNTEAFF. The V call is TRBV2, the J call TRBJ1-1; D not resolved. Trimming shortened V by 7 bases and J by 0 bases, and 12 bases separated the two germline ends. The CDR3 spans 14 residues. Per the germline V gene, CDR1 is SNHLY and CDR2 is FYNNEI.

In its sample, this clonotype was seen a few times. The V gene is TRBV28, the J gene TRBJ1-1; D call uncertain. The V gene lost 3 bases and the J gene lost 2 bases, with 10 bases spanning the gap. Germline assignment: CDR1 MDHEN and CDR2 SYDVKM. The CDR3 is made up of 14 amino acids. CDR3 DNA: TGTGCCAGCAGTTTCTTCCGGGATAACACTGAAGCTTTCTTT. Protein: CASSFFRDNTEAFF.

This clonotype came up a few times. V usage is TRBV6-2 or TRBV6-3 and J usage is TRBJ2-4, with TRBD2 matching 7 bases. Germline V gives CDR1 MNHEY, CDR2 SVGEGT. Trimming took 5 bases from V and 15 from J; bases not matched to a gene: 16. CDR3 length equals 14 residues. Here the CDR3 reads CASSRPPGLPFLYF. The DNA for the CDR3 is TGTGCCAGCAGTCGCCCACCGGGACTACCTTTTCTGTACTTC.

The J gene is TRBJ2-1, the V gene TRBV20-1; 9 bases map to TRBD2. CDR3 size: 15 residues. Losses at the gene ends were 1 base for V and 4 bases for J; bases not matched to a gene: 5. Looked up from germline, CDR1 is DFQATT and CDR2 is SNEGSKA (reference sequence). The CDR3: CSARGGRAGYNEQFF. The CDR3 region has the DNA TGCAGTGCTAGAGGCGGGAGGGCCGGGTACAATGAGCAGTTCTTC.